The T cell receptor (beta chain) under discussion was sequenced for a study of CD8 T cells in Susac syndrome (dated by TCRdb to between 2019 and 2020). Turning to the overall study: Of the Susac syndrome patients who were sequenced, about eight were in clinical remission while roughly six had clinically active disease. At blood withdrawal, Susac syndrome patients were therapy-naive, treated with corticosteroids (with IVIg additionally given to some), or treated with IVIg alone. Repertoire sequencing was used to test whether CD8+ T cell activation and differentiation in Susac syndrome was antigen driven. Study-wide findings and limitations: The number of individuals in the TCR sequencing and HLA analysis was acknowledged as relatively small. The CD4+ T cell repertoire of patients with Susac syndrome showed no detectable clonal expansion.

RNA was extracted using the RNeasy kit, and roughly 0.5 to 1 microgram was reverse transcribed with random hexamers. The immunoSEQ multiplex PCR assay, which covers 54 Vbeta and 13 Jbeta segments, was used to amplify TCR beta CDR3 regions. PCR amplification bias was corrected using a synthetic template baseline for primer optimization and computational correction. The original pipeline was this. Reads were assigned to V, D and J genes according to IMGT and analyzed in immunoSEQ Analyzer, with only productive sequences retained. Clonality was computed as one minus Shannon entropy normalized by log2 of the number of productive unique sequences. Public and private clones were assessed among the 100 most prevalent clones of each patient and control. Clones were defined as Susac-specific if absent from the healthy and MS cohorts, from 1052 published viral clones and from other ImmuneACCESS disease sequences. TCRdb passed the public sequencing reads through fastp at Q25 and MiXCR, retaining productive beta sequences. Duplicate CDR3 protein sequences are folded into a single record with the most common DNA and genes. For this entry, the V and J calls and clone size follow TCRdb and not the study's own pipeline. In this sample the table shows some 96,000 distinct CDR3 sequences, around 94% of which occur a single time. The leading ten clones occupy roughly 0.31% of the sample.

Peripheral blood CD8+ and CD4+ T cells from healthy donors, Susac syndrome patients and multiple sclerosis patients were profiled using high-throughput TCR beta sequencing. Susac syndrome patients met recently defined diagnostic criteria for definite or probable disease. Bulk CD8+ and CD4+ T cells were purified by magnetic negative isolation, while CD8+ TEMRA cells were enriched using FACS. Blood was drawn into EDTA tubes, processed within 24 hours, and PBMCs were isolated by density gradient centrifugation. PBMCs destined for TCR sequencing were cryopreserved in liquid nitrogen and later thawed in a 37 °C water bath. Purity of sorted or isolated CD4+, CD8+ and CD8+ TEMRA cells was at least 90%. Of note for this clonotype: Its target antigen remains unknown. Base qualities are missing; no much larger clone stands one base away.

CDR1 and CDR2, per the germline V gene, are SGHDN and FVKESK. The CDR3 sequence holds 15 residues, the cysteine and phenylalanine included. The sequence is cut down to CDR3 DNA, 45 bases in frame from base 1. V is pared back by 0 bases and J by 2 bases, with 10 bases lying between the germline termini. Sequencing input: CD4+ T cells from PBMCs. The TCR comes from a human donor with Susac syndrome. Recombination linked TRBV14 to TRBJ1-1, with the identity of the D gene unclear. Read as DNA, the sequence is TGTGCCAGCAGCCAAGACTGGCCTGACAACACTGAAGCTTTCTTT. This translates into CASSQDWPDNTEAFF.